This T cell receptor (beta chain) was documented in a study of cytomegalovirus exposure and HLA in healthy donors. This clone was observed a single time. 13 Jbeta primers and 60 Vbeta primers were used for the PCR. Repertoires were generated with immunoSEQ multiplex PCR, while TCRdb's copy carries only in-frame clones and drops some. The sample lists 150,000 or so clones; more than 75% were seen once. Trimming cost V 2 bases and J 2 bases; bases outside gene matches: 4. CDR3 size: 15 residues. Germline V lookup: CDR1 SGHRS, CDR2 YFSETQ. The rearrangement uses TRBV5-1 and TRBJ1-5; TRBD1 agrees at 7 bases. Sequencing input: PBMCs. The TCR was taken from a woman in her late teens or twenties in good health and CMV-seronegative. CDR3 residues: CASSFTGTGNQPQHF. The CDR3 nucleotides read TGCGCCAGCAGCTTCACCGGGACAGGCAATCAGCCCCAGCATTTT.